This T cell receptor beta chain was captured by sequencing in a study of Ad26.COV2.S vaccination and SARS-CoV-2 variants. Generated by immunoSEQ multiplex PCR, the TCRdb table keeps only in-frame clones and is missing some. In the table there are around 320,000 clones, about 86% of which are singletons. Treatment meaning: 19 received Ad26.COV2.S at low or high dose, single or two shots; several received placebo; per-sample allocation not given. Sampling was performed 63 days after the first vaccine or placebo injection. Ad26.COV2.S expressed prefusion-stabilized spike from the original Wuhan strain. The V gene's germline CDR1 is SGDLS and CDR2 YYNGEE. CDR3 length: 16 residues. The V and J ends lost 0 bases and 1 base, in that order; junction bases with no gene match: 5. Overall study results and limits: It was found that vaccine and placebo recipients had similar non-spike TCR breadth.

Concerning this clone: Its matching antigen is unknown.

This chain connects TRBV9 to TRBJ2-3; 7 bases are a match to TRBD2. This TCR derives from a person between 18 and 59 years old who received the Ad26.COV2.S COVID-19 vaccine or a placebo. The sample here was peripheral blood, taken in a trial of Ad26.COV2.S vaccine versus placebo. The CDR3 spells CASSVGLALRTDTQYF. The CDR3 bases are TGTGCCAGCAGCGTAGGACTAGCTCTCCGCACAGATACGCAGTATTTT.